Below, one TCR beta chain is given with its context. Many counts were recorded for this clonotype. This clone's antigen is unknown. No much larger clonotype is one base removed from it; base qualities were not supplied. What this sample's time point label stands for: pre-pandemic baseline sample and day 111 after first positive SARS-CoV-2 test. The sample is drawn from a study of kidney transplant recipient with SARS-CoV-2 infection (TCRdb year 2021). The reads were generated on an Illumina MiSeq. Profiling of the peripheral T cell repertoire was carried out for human TCRbeta genes. As for how the authors treated the data: Beta-binomial modelling was applied to test for differential clonotype abundance so that variability over time was accounted for. Expanded clonotypes were screened against the ImmuneCODE reference database of SARS-CoV-2-associated TCRs and mapped to viral genome regions. Additional repertoire analyses were carried out for TRBV gene usage, CDR3 length, CDR3 amino acid overlap between time points, clonotype abundance distributions and Jaccard similarity. In TCRdb, the public reads were trimmed at Q25 with fastp and aligned with MiXCR, with productive beta chains retained. Here each entry gathers all rows of one CDR3 protein and keeps the most common genes and DNA. These V and J calls originate from TCRdb's pipeline instead of the authors' own analysis. The sample contains about 240,000 distinct CDR3 sequences, 29% of them found a single time. Roughly 7% of the sample rests with the top ten.

For CDR1 and CDR2, the germline V gene lists MRHNA and SNTAGT. The CDR3 goes from the cysteine to the phenylalanine over 14 residues. Of the read, only the CDR3 DNA is kept; its 42 bases are in frame from base 1. V gives up 8 bases and J gives up 0 bases, and the segment between their germline ends measures 12 bases. Sequencing was performed on a blood sample, taken at baseline and between days 110 and 120 from a kidney transplant recipient. The source of this sequence is a male patient between 25 and 39 years old who had COVID-19 and was a kidney transplant recipient. Donor T cells from the graft may be present among the T cells after a transplant. Rearrangement joined TRBV6-4 to TRBJ2-3; the D gene is possibly TRBD1 or TRBD2, with 5 bases matching each. The DNA sequence follows: TGTGCCAGCTCCCCCGAGGGGAGCACAGATACGCAGTATTTT. Translated, this is CASSPEGSTDTQYF.